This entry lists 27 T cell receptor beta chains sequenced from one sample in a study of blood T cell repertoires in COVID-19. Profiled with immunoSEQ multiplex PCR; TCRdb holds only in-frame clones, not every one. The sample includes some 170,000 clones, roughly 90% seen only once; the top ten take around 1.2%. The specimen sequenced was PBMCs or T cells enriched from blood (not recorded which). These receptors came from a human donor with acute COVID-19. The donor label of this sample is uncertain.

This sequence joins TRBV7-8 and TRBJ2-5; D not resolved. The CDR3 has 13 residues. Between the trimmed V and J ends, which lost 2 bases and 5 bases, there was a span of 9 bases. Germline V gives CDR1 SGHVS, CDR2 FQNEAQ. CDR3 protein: CASSLLADETQYF. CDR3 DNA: TGTGCCAGCAGCTTACTGGCAGATGAGACCCAGTACTTC.

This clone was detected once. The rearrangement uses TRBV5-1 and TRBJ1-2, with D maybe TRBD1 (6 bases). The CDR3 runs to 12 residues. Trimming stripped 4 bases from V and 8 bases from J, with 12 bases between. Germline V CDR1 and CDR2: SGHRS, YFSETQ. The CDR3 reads CASSTQGYGYTF. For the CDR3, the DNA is TGCGCCAGCAGCACACAGGGTTACGGCTACACCTTC.

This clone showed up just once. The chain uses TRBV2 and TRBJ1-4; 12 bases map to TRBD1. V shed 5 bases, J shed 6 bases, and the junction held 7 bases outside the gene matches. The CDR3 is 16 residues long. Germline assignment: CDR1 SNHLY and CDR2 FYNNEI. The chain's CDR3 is CASSTPGQGAHEKLFF. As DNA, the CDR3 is TGTGCCAGCAGTACGCCGGGACAGGGGGCTCATGAAAAACTGTTTTTT. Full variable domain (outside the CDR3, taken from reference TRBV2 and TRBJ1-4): EPEVTQTPSHQVTQMGQEVILRCVPISNHLYFYWYRQILGQKVEFLVSFYNNEISEKSEIFDDQFSVERPDGSNFTLKIRSTKLEDSAMYFCASSTPGQGAHEKLFFGSGTQLSVL.

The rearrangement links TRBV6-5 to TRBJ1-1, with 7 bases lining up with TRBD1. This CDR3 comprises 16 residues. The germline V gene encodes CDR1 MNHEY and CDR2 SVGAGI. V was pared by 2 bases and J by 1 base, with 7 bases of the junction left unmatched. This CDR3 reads CASSYIYRDRNTEAFF. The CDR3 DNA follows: TGTGCCAGCAGTTACATTTACCGGGACAGGAACACTGAAGCTTTCTTT.

This CDR3 is CASSYGGGGTDTQYF. The CDR3 coding sequence is TGTGCCAGCAGTTATGGGGGAGGGGGCACAGATACGCAGTATTTT. V and J are TRBV6-5 and TRBJ2-3, with 7 bases matching TRBD2. With 3 bases clipped from V and 1 base from J, the junction kept 4 bases outside the gene matches. CDR3 length: 15 amino acids. Germline CDR1 and CDR2: MNHEY and SVGAGI.

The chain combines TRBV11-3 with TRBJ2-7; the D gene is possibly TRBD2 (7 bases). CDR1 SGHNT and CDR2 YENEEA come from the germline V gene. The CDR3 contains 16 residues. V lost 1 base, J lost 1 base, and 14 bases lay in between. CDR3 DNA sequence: TGTGCCAGCAGCTTAGCCGGGGCGGGGGCGTCCTACGAGCAGTACTTC. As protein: CASSLAGAGASYEQYF.

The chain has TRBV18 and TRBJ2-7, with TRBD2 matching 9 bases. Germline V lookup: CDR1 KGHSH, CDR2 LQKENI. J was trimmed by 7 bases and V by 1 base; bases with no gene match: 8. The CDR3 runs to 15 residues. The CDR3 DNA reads TGTGCCAGCTCACCACGGTCAGCGGGGGGTCCTGAGCAGTACTTC. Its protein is CASSPRSAGGPEQYF. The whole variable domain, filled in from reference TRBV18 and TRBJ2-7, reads NAGVMQNPRHLVRRRGQEARLRCSPMKGHSHVYWYRQLPEEGLKFMVYLQKENIIDESGMPKERFSAEFPKEGPSILRIQQVVRGDSAAYFCASSPRSAGGPEQYFGPGTRLTVT.

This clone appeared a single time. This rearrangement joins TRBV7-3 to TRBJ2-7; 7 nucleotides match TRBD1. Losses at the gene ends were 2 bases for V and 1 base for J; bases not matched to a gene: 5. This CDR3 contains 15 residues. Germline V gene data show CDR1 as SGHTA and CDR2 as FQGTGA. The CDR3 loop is CASSLSTGQSYEQYF. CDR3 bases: TGTGCCAGCAGCTTATCGACAGGGCAGTCCTACGAGCAGTACTTC.

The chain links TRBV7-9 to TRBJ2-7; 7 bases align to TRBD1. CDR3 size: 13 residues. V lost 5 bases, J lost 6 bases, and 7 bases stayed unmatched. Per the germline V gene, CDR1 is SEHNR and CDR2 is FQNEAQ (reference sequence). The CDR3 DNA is TGTGCCAGCAGCCTCGTCCAGGGGGTCGAGCAGTACTTC. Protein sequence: CASSLVQGVEQYF.

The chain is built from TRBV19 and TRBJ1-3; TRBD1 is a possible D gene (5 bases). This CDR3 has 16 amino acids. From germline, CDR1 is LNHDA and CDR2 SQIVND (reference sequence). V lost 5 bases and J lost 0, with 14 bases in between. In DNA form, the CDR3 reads TGTGCCAGTAGTTTCGGTACAGGCGTCTCTGGAAACACCATATATTTT. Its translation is CASSFGTGVSGNTIYF.

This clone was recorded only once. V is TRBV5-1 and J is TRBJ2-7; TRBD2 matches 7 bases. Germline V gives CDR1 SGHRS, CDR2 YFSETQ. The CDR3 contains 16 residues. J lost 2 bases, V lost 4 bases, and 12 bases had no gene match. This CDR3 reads CASSGGPGGRAYEQYF. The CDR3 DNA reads TGCGCCAGCAGCGGTGGACCGGGGGGACGAGCCTACGAGCAGTACTTC.

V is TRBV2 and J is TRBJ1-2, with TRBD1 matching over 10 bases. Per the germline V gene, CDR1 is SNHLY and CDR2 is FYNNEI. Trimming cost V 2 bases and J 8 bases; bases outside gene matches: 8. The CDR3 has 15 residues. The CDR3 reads CASSEMGQGSTGYTF. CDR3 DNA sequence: TGTGCCAGCAGTGAAATGGGACAGGGGTCGACCGGCTACACCTTC.

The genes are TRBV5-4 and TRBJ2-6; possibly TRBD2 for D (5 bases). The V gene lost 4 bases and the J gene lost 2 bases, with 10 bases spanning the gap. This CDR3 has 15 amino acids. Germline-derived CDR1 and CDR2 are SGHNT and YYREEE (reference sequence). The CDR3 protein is CASSPGRAGANVLTF. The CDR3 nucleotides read TGTGCCAGCAGCCCTGGGCGGGCTGGGGCCAACGTCCTGACTTTC.

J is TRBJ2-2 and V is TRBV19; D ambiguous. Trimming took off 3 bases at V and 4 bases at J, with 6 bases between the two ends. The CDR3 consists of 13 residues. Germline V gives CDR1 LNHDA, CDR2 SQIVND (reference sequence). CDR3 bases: TGTGCCAGTAGTATCCTTTTCACCGGGGAGCTGTTTTTT. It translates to CASSILFTGELFF.

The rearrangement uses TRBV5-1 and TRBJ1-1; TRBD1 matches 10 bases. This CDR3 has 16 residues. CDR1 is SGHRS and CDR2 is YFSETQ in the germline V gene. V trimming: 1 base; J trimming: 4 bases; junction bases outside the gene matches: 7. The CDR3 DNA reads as TGCGCCAGCAGCTTGAATAGGGGGGACAGGGGCACTGAAGCTTTCTTT. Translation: CASSLNRGDRGTEAFF.

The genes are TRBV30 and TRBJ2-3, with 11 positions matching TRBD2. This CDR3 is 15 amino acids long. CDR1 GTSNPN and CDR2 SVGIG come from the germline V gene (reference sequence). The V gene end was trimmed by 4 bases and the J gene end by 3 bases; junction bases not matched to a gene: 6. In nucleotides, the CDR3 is TGTGCCTGGAAAACGGGACTAGCGGCAACAGATACGCAGTATTTT. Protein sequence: CAWKTGLAATDTQYF.

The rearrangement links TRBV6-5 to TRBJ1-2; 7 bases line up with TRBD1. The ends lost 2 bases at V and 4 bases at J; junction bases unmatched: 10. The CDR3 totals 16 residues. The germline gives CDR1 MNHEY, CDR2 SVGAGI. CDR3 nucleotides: TGTGCCAGCAGTTACCAGAGTAGGGGGCGAAGCTATGGCTACACCTTC. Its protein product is CASSYQSRGRSYGYTF.

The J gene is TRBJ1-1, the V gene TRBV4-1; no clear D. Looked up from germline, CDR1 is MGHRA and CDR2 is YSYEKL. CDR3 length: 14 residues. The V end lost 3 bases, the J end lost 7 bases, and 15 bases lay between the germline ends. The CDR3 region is CASSHLNRGVEAFF. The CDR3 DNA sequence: TGCGCCAGCAGCCACCTAAACCGGGGTGTTGAAGCTTTCTTT.

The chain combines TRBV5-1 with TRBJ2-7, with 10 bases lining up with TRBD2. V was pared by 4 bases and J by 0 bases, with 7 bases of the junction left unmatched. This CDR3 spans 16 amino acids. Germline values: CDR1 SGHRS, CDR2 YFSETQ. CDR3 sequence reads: CASSPLAGDDSYEQYF. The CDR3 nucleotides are TGCGCCAGCAGCCCCCTAGCGGGGGACGACTCCTACGAGCAGTACTTC.

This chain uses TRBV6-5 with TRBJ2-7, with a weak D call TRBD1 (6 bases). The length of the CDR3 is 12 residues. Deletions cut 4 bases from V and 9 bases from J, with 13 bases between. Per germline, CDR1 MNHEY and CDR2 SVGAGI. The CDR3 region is CASSSGTPWQYF. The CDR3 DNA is TGTGCCAGCAGTTCCGGGACACCTTGGCAGTACTTC.

The CDR3 sequence is CASSRGGTDTQYF. DNA for the CDR3: TGTGCCAGTTCCAGGGGGGGCACAGATACGCAGTATTTT. The genes are TRBV19 and TRBJ2-3; tentative D call: TRBD1 (7 bases). This CDR3 comprises 13 residues. V lost 8 bases and J 1 base, leaving 10 bases between the germline ends. The V gene's germline CDR1 is LNHDA and CDR2 SQIVND (reference sequence).

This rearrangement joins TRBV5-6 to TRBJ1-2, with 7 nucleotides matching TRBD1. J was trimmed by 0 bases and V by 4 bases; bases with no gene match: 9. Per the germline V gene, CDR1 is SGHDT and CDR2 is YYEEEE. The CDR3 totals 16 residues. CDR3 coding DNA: TGTGCCAGCAGCCTGGGGAGGGGGCTGGCTAACTATGGCTACACCTTC. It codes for CASSLGRGLANYGYTF.

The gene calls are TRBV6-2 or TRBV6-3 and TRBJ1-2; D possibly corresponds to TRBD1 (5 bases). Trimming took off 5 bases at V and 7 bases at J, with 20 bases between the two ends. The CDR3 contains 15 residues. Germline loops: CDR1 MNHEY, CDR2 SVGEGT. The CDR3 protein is CASSGMDNPSAGYTF. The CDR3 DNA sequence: TGTGCCAGCAGTGGAATGGACAATCCAAGCGCTGGCTACACCTTC.

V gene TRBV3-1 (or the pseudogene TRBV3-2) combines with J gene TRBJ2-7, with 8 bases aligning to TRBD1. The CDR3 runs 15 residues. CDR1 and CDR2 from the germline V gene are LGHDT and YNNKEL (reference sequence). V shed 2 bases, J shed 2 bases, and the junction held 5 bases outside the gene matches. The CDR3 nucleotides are TGTGCCAGCAGCCAAAAGGACAGGGACCCCTACGAGCAGTACTTC. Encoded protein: CASSQKDRDPYEQYF.

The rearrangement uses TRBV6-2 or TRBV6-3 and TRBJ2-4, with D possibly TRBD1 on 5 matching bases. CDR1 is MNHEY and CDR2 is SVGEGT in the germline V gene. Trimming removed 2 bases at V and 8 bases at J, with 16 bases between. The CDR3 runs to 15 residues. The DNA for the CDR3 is TGTGCCAGCAGTTACGCGCGGCAGGGAAAGCACATTCAGTACTTC. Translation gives CASSYARQGKHIQYF.

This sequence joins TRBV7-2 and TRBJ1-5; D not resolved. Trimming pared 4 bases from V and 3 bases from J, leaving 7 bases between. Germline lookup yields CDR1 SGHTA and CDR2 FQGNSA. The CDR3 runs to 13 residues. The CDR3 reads CASSSRINQPQHF. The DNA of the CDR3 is TGTGCCAGCAGCTCCAGAATCAATCAGCCCCAGCATTTT.

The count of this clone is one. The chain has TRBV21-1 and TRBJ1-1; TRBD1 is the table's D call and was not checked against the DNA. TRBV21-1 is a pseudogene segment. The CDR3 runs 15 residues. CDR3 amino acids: CASSTRQGRNTEAFF. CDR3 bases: TGTGCCAGCAGCACACGACAGGGCAGGAACACTGAAGCTTTCTTT.